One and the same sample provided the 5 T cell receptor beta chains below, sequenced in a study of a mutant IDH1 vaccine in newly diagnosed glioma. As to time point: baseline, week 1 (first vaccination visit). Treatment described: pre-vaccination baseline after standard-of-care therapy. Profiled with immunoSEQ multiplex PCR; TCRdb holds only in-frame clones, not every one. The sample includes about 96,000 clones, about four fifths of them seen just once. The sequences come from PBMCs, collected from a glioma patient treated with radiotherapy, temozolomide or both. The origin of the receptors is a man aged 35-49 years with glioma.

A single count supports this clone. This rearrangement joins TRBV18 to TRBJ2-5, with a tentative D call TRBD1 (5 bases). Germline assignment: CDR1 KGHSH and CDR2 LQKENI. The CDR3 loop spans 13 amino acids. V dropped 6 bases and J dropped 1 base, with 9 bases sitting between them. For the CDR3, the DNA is TGTGCCAGCTCCTCCCAGGGCCAAGAGACCCAGTACTTC. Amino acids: CASSSQGQETQYF. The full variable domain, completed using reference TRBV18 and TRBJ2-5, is NAGVMQNPRHLVRRRGQEARLRCSPMKGHSHVYWYRQLPEEGLKFMVYLQKENIIDESGMPKERFSAEFPKEGPSILRIQQVVRGDSAAYFCASSSQGQETQYFGPGTRLLVL.

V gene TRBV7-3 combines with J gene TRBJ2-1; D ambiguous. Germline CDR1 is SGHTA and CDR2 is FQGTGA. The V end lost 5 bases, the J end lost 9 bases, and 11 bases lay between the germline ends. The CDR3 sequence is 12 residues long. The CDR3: CASSEGIGEQFF. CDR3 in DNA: TGTGCCAGCAGCGAAGGCATCGGTGAGCAGTTCTTC.

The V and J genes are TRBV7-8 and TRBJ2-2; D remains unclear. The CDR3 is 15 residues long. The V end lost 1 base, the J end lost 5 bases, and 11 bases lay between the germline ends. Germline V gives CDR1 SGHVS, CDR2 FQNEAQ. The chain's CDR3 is CASSLVSQKTGELFF. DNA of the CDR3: TGTGCCAGCAGCTTAGTATCACAGAAAACCGGGGAGCTGTTTTTT.

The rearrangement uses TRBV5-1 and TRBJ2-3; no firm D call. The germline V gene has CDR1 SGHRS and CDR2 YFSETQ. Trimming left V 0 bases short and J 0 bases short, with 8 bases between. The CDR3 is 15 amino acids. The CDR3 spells CASSLEDPSTDTQYF. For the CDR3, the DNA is TGCGCCAGCAGCTTGGAGGACCCAAGCACAGATACGCAGTATTTT.

The CDR3 bases are TGCGCCAGCAGTTTCGCGACGGCTAACTATGGCTACACCTTC. This sequence encodes CASSFATANYGYTF. The chain recombines TRBV5-1 with TRBJ1-2, with D hard to call. The CDR3 extends over 14 amino acids. V lost 5 bases to trimming and J lost 0 bases, with 11 bases between them. CDR1 is SGHRS, CDR2 YFSETQ, per germline.